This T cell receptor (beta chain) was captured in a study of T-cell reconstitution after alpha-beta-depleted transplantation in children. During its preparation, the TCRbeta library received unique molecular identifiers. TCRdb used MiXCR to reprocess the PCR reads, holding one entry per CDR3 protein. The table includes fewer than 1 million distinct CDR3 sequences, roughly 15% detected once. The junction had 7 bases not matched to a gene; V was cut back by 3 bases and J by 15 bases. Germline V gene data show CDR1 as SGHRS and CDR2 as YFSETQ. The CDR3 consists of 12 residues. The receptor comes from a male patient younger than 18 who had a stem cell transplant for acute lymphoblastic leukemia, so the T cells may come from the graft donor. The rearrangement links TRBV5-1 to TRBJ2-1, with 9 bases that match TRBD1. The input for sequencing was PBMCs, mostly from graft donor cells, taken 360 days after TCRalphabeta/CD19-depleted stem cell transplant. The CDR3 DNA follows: TGCGCCAGCAGCTATGGGGGGACAGGGTCGTTCTTC. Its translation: CASSYGGTGSFF.